This TCR beta chain originates from a study of shared clonotypes between healthy human individuals. Overall study context: Those who served as donors were a couple of women and a few men between the ages of 18 and 49.

V lost 4 bases and J 4 bases, leaving 7 bases between the germline ends. Germline CDR1 MNHEY, CDR2 SMNVEV (reference sequence). This CDR3 region has 12 residues. As to this clone: As yet, its antigen is unknown. A much larger clone lies one base from this, so it may be a read error.

The study, taken as a whole, reports: Rarefaction indicated that sorted-subset sequencing remained incomplete although depth was large. Across a handful of donors, naive CD4 shared 5% to 6.5%, naive CD8 around 3.5%, memory CD4 2.3%, memory CD8 0.4% to 0.5%.

There were no recent acute infections or vaccinations among the donors, who were healthy HIV-negative adults. Data came from immunoSEQ multiplex PCR; TCRdb stores just in-frame clones and leaves some out. The sample yields over a million clones, 78% seen once. The receptor was isolated from a man aged 18 to 30 in good health. Some clones in this sample may be carry-over from other donors' samples. The rearrangement joins TRBV27 to TRBJ1-2; possible D gene TRBD1, 5 bases. The sample taken for sequencing was memory CD4+ T cells from PBMCs. Subset reported: CD45RA-negative fraction. Here the CDR3 DNA reads TGTGCCAGCAGTTCAGGGATCTATGGCTACACCTTC. Residues: CASSSGIYGYTF.